Listed below are T cell receptor beta chains from one sample, sequenced in a study of long-term antiretroviral therapy in people with HIV. Clones were sequenced by immunoSEQ multiplex PCR, and TCRdb holds only the in-frame ones, with some missing. This table holds some 30,000 clones, 97% found once. The sample consisted of unsorted PBMCs, taken 7.6 years after starting antiretroviral therapy. The receptor source for this set is a man aged 30 to 39 with HIV. CDR3s include the opening cysteine and the closing phenylalanine or tryptophan. A D gene is named only where the DNA matches it firmly. Size is stated for part of the rows, as once, few or many counts, or as a class when the clone is expanded.

CDR3aa: CASSYRDRDQPQHF; CDR3nt: TGTGCCAGCAGTTACCGGGACAGGGATCAGCCCCAGCATTTT; abundance: .; v_gene: TRBV6-6; j_gene: TRBJ1-5; d_gene: TRBD1
CDR3aa: CASTLGGNSYEQYF; CDR3nt: TGTGCCAGCACCTTGGGGGGAAACTCCTACGAGCAGTACTTC; abundance: .; v_gene: TRBV11-2; j_gene: TRBJ2-7; d_gene: .
CDR3aa: CASSLGGANEKLFF; CDR3nt: TGTGCCAGCAGCTTAGGAGGCGCTAATGAAAAACTGTTTTTT; abundance: .; v_gene: TRBV7-9; j_gene: TRBJ1-4; d_gene: .
CDR3aa: CASSKGAMQETQYF; CDR3nt: TGTGCCAGCAGTAAGGGGGCAATGCAAGAGACCCAGTACTTC; abundance: .; v_gene: TRBV6-1; j_gene: TRBJ2-5; d_gene: TRBD1
CDR3aa: CASSEDSSRGETQYF; CDR3nt: TGTGCCAGCAGTGAAGACAGTTCCCGCGGGGAGACCCAGTACTTC; abundance: once; v_gene: TRBV2; j_gene: TRBJ2-5; d_gene: .
CDR3aa: CASSSENEQFF; CDR3nt: TGTGCCAGCAGCTCTGAAAATGAGCAGTTCTTC; abundance: .; v_gene: TRBV11-3; j_gene: TRBJ2-1; d_gene: .
CDR3aa: CASSSFGRGGRDTQYF; CDR3nt: TGTGCCAGCAGCTCCTTCGGCCGGGGCGGTCGTGATACGCAGTATTTT; abundance: .; v_gene: TRBV7-9; j_gene: TRBJ2-3; d_gene: .
CDR3aa: CTSNGDLGAFF; CDR3nt: TGCACCAGCAACGGGGACTTGGGAGCTTTCTTT; abundance: .; v_gene: TRBV5-1; j_gene: TRBJ1-1; d_gene: .
CDR3aa: CASSLGLGGSPLHF; CDR3nt: TGTGCCAGCAGCTTAGGTCTCGGCGGATCACCCCTCCACTTT; abundance: .; v_gene: TRBV11-2; j_gene: TRBJ1-6; d_gene: .
CDR3aa: CSVSVNTQYF; CDR3nt: TGCAGCGTTTCTGTGAATACGCAGTATTTT; abundance: .; v_gene: TRBV29-1; j_gene: TRBJ2-3; d_gene: .
CDR3aa: CASSPYRGGSNTEAFF; CDR3nt: TGTGCCAGCAGCCCTTACAGGGGGGGTTCTAACACTGAAGCTTTCTTT; abundance: once; v_gene: TRBV9; j_gene: TRBJ1-1; d_gene: TRBD1
CDR3aa: CASSPVDRGPGYTF; CDR3nt: TGCGCCAGCAGCCCTGTGGACAGGGGGCCTGGCTACACCTTC; abundance: .; v_gene: TRBV4-3; j_gene: TRBJ1-2; d_gene: TRBD1
CDR3aa: CAWSVQASGRNEQFF; CDR3nt: TGTGCCTGGAGTGTACAGGCTAGCGGGAGAAATGAGCAGTTCTTC; abundance: .; v_gene: TRBV30; j_gene: TRBJ2-1; d_gene: TRBD2
CDR3aa: CASSLGGLELSYEQYF; CDR3nt: TGCGCCAGCAGCTTAGGAGGACTGGAACTCTCCTACGAGCAGTACTTC; abundance: .; v_gene: TRBV5-1; j_gene: TRBJ2-7; d_gene: .
CDR3aa: CASSLEVASYEQYF; CDR3nt: TGCGCCAGCAGCTTGGAGGTGGCCTCCTACGAGCAGTACTTC; abundance: .; v_gene: TRBV5-1; j_gene: TRBJ2-7; d_gene: .
CDR3aa: CASSPGTPLGYTEAFF; CDR3nt: TGTGCCAGCAGCCCCGGGACACCCCTGGGGTACACTGAAGCTTTCTTT; abundance: .; v_gene: TRBV5-4; j_gene: TRBJ1-1; d_gene: .
CDR3aa: CASSPTGLAGVENEQFF; CDR3nt: TGTGCCAGCAGCCCGACGGGACTAGCGGGAGTCGAGAATGAGCAGTTCTTC; abundance: .; v_gene: TRBV7-8; j_gene: TRBJ2-1; d_gene: TRBD2
CDR3aa: CASIPLWSSYEQYF; CDR3nt: TGTGCCAGCATCCCTTTGTGGAGCTCCTACGAGCAGTACTTC; abundance: .; v_gene: TRBV7-2; j_gene: TRBJ2-7; d_gene: .
CDR3aa: CASSQDGLGGYTF; CDR3nt: TGTGCCAGCAGCCAAGACGGCCTGGGAGGCTACACCTTC; abundance: .; v_gene: TRBV6-5; j_gene: TRBJ1-2; d_gene: .
CDR3aa: CASSYLTSGGDTQYF; CDR3nt: TGTGCCAGCAGTTACTTAACTAGCGGGGGTGATACGCAGTATTTT; abundance: .; v_gene: TRBV6-5; j_gene: TRBJ2-3; d_gene: TRBD2
CDR3aa: CASSVVDTVVRLAGVHEQYF; CDR3nt: TGTGCCAGCAGCGTAGTGGATACCGTAGTCAGACTAGCGGGAGTCCACGAGCAGTACTTC; abundance: .; v_gene: TRBV9; j_gene: TRBJ2-7; d_gene: TRBD2
CDR3aa: CASSEGVGGLSYNEQFF; CDR3nt: TGTGCCAGCAGTGAAGGGGTAGGGGGTCTCTCCTACAATGAGCAGTTCTTC; abundance: .; v_gene: TRBV2; j_gene: TRBJ2-1; d_gene: .
CDR3aa: CASSYSGLAGGYEQFF; CDR3nt: TGTGCCAGCAGTTACTCAGGACTAGCGGGGGGTTATGAGCAGTTCTTC; abundance: .; v_gene: TRBV6-5; j_gene: TRBJ2-1; d_gene: TRBD2
CDR3aa: CASSEETGSEETQYF; CDR3nt: TGTGCCAGCAGTGAGGAGACAGGGTCAGAGGAGACCCAGTACTTC; abundance: .; v_gene: TRBV2; j_gene: TRBJ2-5; d_gene: TRBD1
CDR3aa: CASSPRYEGNTIYF; CDR3nt: TGTGCCAGTAGTCCTCGCTACGAAGGAAACACCATATATTTT; abundance: .; v_gene: TRBV19; j_gene: TRBJ1-3; d_gene: .
CDR3aa: CASRRGDLSNQPQHF; CDR3nt: TGCGCCAGCAGAAGAGGGGATCTTAGCAATCAGCCCCAGCATTTT; abundance: .; v_gene: TRBV4-1; j_gene: TRBJ1-5; d_gene: .
CDR3aa: CATSKRQANQPQHF; CDR3nt: TGTGCCACCAGCAAAAGACAAGCTAATCAGCCCCAGCATTTT; abundance: .; v_gene: TRBV15; j_gene: TRBJ1-5; d_gene: .
CDR3aa: CASSLGGLSVYEQFF; CDR3nt: TGTGCCAGCAGCTTAGGAGGGCTCAGTGTTTATGAGCAGTTCTTC; abundance: .; v_gene: TRBV7-9; j_gene: TRBJ2-1; d_gene: .
CDR3aa: CASSYDLNTQYF; CDR3nt: TGTGCCAGCAGCTACGACTTAAATACGCAGTATTTT; abundance: .; v_gene: TRBV7-2; j_gene: TRBJ2-3; d_gene: .
CDR3aa: CASSQESNGEQYF; CDR3nt: TGCGCCAGCAGCCAAGAAAGTAATGGCGAGCAGTACTTC; abundance: .; v_gene: TRBV4-3; j_gene: TRBJ2-7; d_gene: .
CDR3aa: CASSRLGSGETFF; CDR3nt: TGTGCTAGCAGCCGCTTGGGCTCAGGAGAGACTTTCTTT; abundance: .; v_gene: TRBV7-7; j_gene: TRBJ1-1; d_gene: .
CDR3aa: CASMQPQHF; CDR3nt: TGTGCCAGCATGCAGCCCCAGCATTTT; abundance: once; v_gene: TRBV6-5; j_gene: TRBJ1-5; d_gene: .
CDR3aa: CASSGNPQETQYF; CDR3nt: TGTGCCAGTAGCGGGAACCCACAAGAGACCCAGTACTTC; abundance: .; v_gene: TRBV19; j_gene: TRBJ2-5; d_gene: .
CDR3aa: CASSQGGGSYEQYF; CDR3nt: TGCGCCAGCAGCCAAGGAGGGGGGTCCTACGAGCAGTACTTC; abundance: .; v_gene: TRBV5-1; j_gene: TRBJ2-7; d_gene: .
CDR3aa: CASTDRPRAEAFF; CDR3nt: TGTGCCAGTACGGACAGGCCGCGCGCTGAAGCTTTCTTT; abundance: .; v_gene: TRBV19; j_gene: TRBJ1-1; d_gene: TRBD1
CDR3aa: CASSPVGAHNEQFF; CDR3nt: TGTGCCAGCTCACCGGTGGGGGCGCACAATGAGCAGTTCTTC; abundance: .; v_gene: TRBV18; j_gene: TRBJ2-1; d_gene: .
CDR3aa: CASGPGQGSRRETQYF; CDR3nt: TGTGCCAGCGGACCGGGACAGGGCTCCCGCCGGGAGACCCAGTACTTC; abundance: once; v_gene: TRBV2; j_gene: TRBJ2-5; d_gene: TRBD1
CDR3aa: CASSLELLAGGPNEQFF; CDR3nt: TGTGCCAGCAGCTTAGAACTTCTAGCGGGGGGGCCCAATGAGCAGTTCTTC; abundance: .; v_gene: TRBV13; j_gene: TRBJ2-1; d_gene: TRBD2
CDR3aa: CASSLRGRAFEQYF; CDR3nt: TGTGCCAGCAGCCTTCGAGGGCGAGCATTCGAGCAGTACTTC; abundance: once; v_gene: TRBV2; j_gene: TRBJ2-7; d_gene: .
CDR3aa: CAWSPEGRGRYTF; CDR3nt: TGTGCCTGGAGCCCTGAGGGTCGCGGTCGCTACACCTTC; abundance: once; v_gene: TRBV30; j_gene: TRBJ1-2; d_gene: .
CDR3aa: CASSQTSGIVYEQYF; CDR3nt: TGTGCCAGCAGTCAGACTAGCGGGATTGTCTACGAGCAGTACTTC; abundance: .; v_gene: TRBV6-1; j_gene: TRBJ2-7; d_gene: TRBD2
CDR3aa: CASSAGHLGTDTQYF; CDR3nt: TGTGCCAGCAGCGCCGGGCACCTTGGCACAGATACGCAGTATTTT; abundance: .; v_gene: TRBV9; j_gene: TRBJ2-3; d_gene: .
CDR3aa: CASSQGLAGGNNEQFF; CDR3nt: TGTGCCAGCTCACAGGGACTAGCGGGAGGCAACAATGAGCAGTTCTTC; abundance: .; v_gene: TRBV18; j_gene: TRBJ2-1; d_gene: TRBD2
CDR3aa: CASSQSRDWFTDTQYF; CDR3nt: TGTGCCAGCAGCCAGAGCCGGGACTGGTTCACAGATACGCAGTATTTT; abundance: .; v_gene: TRBV7-9; j_gene: TRBJ2-3; d_gene: .
CDR3aa: CASRNTDTQYF; CDR3nt: TGTGCCAGCAGGAACACAGATACGCAGTATTTT; abundance: .; v_gene: TRBV6-1; j_gene: TRBJ2-3; d_gene: .
CDR3aa: CASSFSLAGGRDEQYF; CDR3nt: TGTGCCAGCAGTTTCTCACTAGCGGGGGGCCGAGACGAGCAGTACTTC; abundance: .; v_gene: TRBV7-6; j_gene: TRBJ2-7; d_gene: TRBD2
CDR3aa: CASSDDFPAGEQFF; CDR3nt: TGTGCCAGCAGCGATGATTTTCCAGCGGGAGAGCAGTTCTTC; abundance: .; v_gene: TRBV7-3; j_gene: TRBJ2-1; d_gene: TRBD2
CDR3aa: CASSVPGLKTDTQYF; CDR3nt: TGTGCCAGCAGTGTGCCCGGGCTTAAGACAGATACGCAGTATTTT; abundance: .; v_gene: TRBV2; j_gene: TRBJ2-3; d_gene: .
CDR3aa: CASSGAGNYGYTF; CDR3nt: TGTGCCAGCAGTGGGGCCGGTAACTATGGCTACACCTTC; abundance: .; v_gene: TRBV6-5; j_gene: TRBJ1-2; d_gene: .
CDR3aa: CASSLEPIGGYTF; CDR3nt: TGCGCCAGCAGCTTGGAACCGATAGGTGGCTACACCTTC; abundance: once; v_gene: TRBV5-1; j_gene: TRBJ1-2; d_gene: .
CDR3aa: CAWGSQGVHGYTF; CDR3nt: TGTGCCTGGGGGTCCCAGGGGGTACATGGCTACACCTTC; abundance: .; v_gene: TRBV30; j_gene: TRBJ1-2; d_gene: TRBD1
CDR3aa: CASSFRDSYNEQFF; CDR3nt: TGTGCCAGCAGCTTTCGAGACTCCTACAATGAGCAGTTCTTC; abundance: .; v_gene: TRBV7-9; j_gene: TRBJ2-1; d_gene: .
CDR3aa: CAWSVRGDTEAFF; CDR3nt: TGTGCCTGGAGTGTACGGGGGGACACTGAAGCTTTCTTT; abundance: once; v_gene: TRBV30; j_gene: TRBJ1-1; d_gene: .
CDR3aa: CASSHGTGPEAFF; CDR3nt: TGCGCCAGCAGCCACGGGACAGGGCCTGAAGCTTTCTTT; abundance: .; v_gene: TRBV5-1; j_gene: TRBJ1-1; d_gene: TRBD1
CDR3aa: CAWSGLAGGEQFF; CDR3nt: TGTGCCTGGAGTGGGCTAGCGGGAGGAGAGCAGTTCTTC; abundance: .; v_gene: TRBV30; j_gene: TRBJ2-1; d_gene: TRBD2